The clone carrying this T cell receptor (beta chain) turned up a few times. Assay: immunoSEQ multiplex PCR; the TCRdb copy retains only in-frame clones and omits some. The sample has hundreds of thousands of clones, 88% seen once; the top ten hold 0.8%. The data were obtained in a study of blood T cell repertoires in COVID-19. Material for sequencing was peripheral blood. The sequence derives from a woman in her 30s with acute or convalescent COVID-19.

This CDR3 reads CSVSGQADSGANVLTF. CDR3 sequence (DNA): TGCAGCGTTTCCGGACAGGCCGACTCTGGGGCCAACGTCCTGACTTTC. The chain carries TRBV29-1 and TRBJ2-6; 7 positions agree with TRBD1. V gave up 5 bases and J gave up 0 bases; unmatched junction bases: 7. The CDR3 spans 16 residues. Looked up from germline, CDR1 is SQVTM and CDR2 is ANQGSEA.